The clone carrying this T cell receptor (beta chain) was observed a few times. Its antigen remains unidentified. This CDR3 spans 14 amino acids. The V gene's germline CDR1 is SQVTM and CDR2 ANQGSEA. The total RNA that was extracted per sample amounted to at least 5 micrograms. The data are from a study of blood T cells in healthy people across ages. Study-level findings and limits: Estimated diversity that came from one million T cells was considered an underestimate.

Combining a sample-barcoded 5' primer with a J-beta primer mix, a second PCR ran for roughly 7 to 12 cycles. No fewer than 3 million CDR3-containing paired-end reads came from each sample. MiXCR, run by TCRdb on the 5' RACE reads, gives a single entry per CDR3 protein. The sample consists of roughly 500,000 distinct CDR3 sequences, 24% of them appearing once. This sample was also put to use in a study of T cells of mothers and their children. From that study: Added by the second PCR's M1S primer were sample barcodes and 2-4 random nucleotides.

The receptor was isolated from a boy aged 5 to 17 in good health. Material for sequencing was blood. The chain uses TRBV29-1 and TRBJ2-5; 10 bases are shared with TRBD1. Near its end, the DNA agrees better with TRBJ2-1, so the J call may be wrong. CDR3 sequence reads: CSLPGTGDPNEQFF. Written as DNA, the CDR3 is TGCAGCCTCCCGGGGACAGGGGATCCCAATGAGCAGTTCTTC.